This T cell receptor beta chain was sequenced in a study of OX40 agonist ivuxolimab in advanced cancers. Looking at the study overall: Patients were given ivuxolimab, an antibody that agonizes OX40 (CD134). Study-level points and caveats: At doses 0.1 to 3.0 mg/kg, CD4+ and CD8+ clones expanded.

The CDR3 runs 15 residues. From germline, CDR1 is SGHDT and CDR2 YYEEEE. V dropped 4 bases and J dropped 0 bases, with 11 bases sitting between them. TCRdb keeps only in-frame clones here, not all; method: immunoSEQ multiplex PCR. The sample carries fewer than 80,000 clones, about 88% recorded once. This clone has only one observation. Its matching antigen is unknown. Sequenced material: CD4+ or CD8+ T cells sorted from blood, taken in a trial of the OX40 agonist ivuxolimab. The clonotype comes from an adult with an advanced solid tumor such as melanoma, head and neck, liver or kidney cancer. The V call is TRBV5-6, the J call TRBJ2-1, with no clear D. The chain's CDR3 is CASSPSLSSYNEQFF. Here the CDR3 DNA reads TGTGCCAGCAGCCCATCATTGAGCTCCTACAATGAGCAGTTCTTC.